The 24 T cell receptor beta chains listed next were all sequenced from one sample in a study of graft-versus-host responses after intestinal transplantation. Profiling relied on immunoSEQ multiplex PCR, and the TCRdb table lists in-frame clones only, not all of them. The sample holds roughly 120,000 clones, just over 90% seen once. No antigens are known for them. The material was unstimulated CD8+ T cells sorted from spleen or lymph node cells, obtained before intestinal transplant. These receptors were obtained from a human donor who received an intestinal transplant.

The genes are TRBV29-1 and TRBJ2-7, with D perhaps matching TRBD1 (5 bases). The germline V gene encodes CDR1 SQVTM and CDR2 ANQGSEA. The CDR3 extends over 12 amino acids. V lost 1 base, J lost 5 bases, and 9 bases lay in between. The CDR3 spells CSVEGGEDEQYF. In DNA form, the CDR3 reads TGCAGCGTTGAAGGGGGCGAAGACGAGCAGTACTTC.

The gene calls are TRBV11-2 and TRBJ2-7; D is ambiguous. Germline assignment: CDR1 SGHAT and CDR2 FQNNGV. V shed 5 bases and J shed 6 bases, with 14 bases lying between them. CDR3 length: 13 amino acids. CDR3 bases: TGTGCCAGCAGCCCCTACATGGGTCGCGAGCAGTACTTC. Amino acids: CASSPYMGREQYF.

The gene calls are TRBV5-8 and TRBJ1-2; 7 bases fit TRBD1. V gave up 0 bases and J gave up 14 bases; unmatched junction bases: 4. Per germline, CDR1 SGHTS and CDR2 YDEGEE. The CDR3 covers 11 residues. This CDR3 reads CASSLEGARTF. CDR3 DNA: TGTGCCAGCAGCTTGGAGGGGGCGAGGACCTTC.

This clone was seen once. V and J are TRBV29-1 and TRBJ2-7; no definite D call. The CDR3 sequence is 14 residues long. Germline V lookup: CDR1 SQVTM, CDR2 ANQGSEA. V lost 1 base, J lost 4 bases, and 14 bases lay in between. CDR3 residues: CSVEGHDPSYEQYF. For the CDR3, the DNA is TGCAGCGTTGAAGGACACGATCCGAGTTACGAGCAGTACTTC.

This clone was picked up one time. The V gene is TRBV11-1, the J gene TRBJ2-7, with 8 bases aligning to TRBD1. V gave up 1 base and J gave up 12 bases; unmatched junction bases: 8. This CDR3 is built from 13 residues. Germline CDR1 and CDR2: SGHAT and FQDESV (reference sequence). Here the CDR3 reads CASSLGRQGMPYF. DNA for the CDR3: TGTGCCAGCAGCTTAGGCCGACAGGGGATGCCGTACTTC.

The V call is TRBV7-8, the J call TRBJ1-1; no clear D. V shed 5 bases and J shed 1 base, with 14 bases lying between them. The CDR3 extends over 15 amino acids. Germline CDR1 reads SGHVS; CDR2 reads FQNEAQ. The CDR3 sequence: CASSPPWGRNTEAFF. The CDR3 nucleotides are TGTGCCAGCAGCCCACCGTGGGGAAGGAACACTGAAGCTTTCTTT.

J is TRBJ1-1 and V is TRBV30; a weak D match, TRBD1 (5 bases). V lost 2 bases, J lost 0 bases, and 10 bases lay in between. The CDR3 has 14 amino acids. CDR1 and CDR2 (germline): GTSNPN, SVGIG (reference sequence). CDR3 sequence: CAWSSWGVNTEAFF. CDR3 DNA: TGTGCCTGGAGTTCGTGGGGGGTGAACACTGAAGCTTTCTTT. The complete variable domain, with remaining parts taken from reference TRBV30 and TRBJ1-1, reads SQTIHQWPATLVQPVGSPLSLECTVEGTSNPNLYWYRQAAGRGLQLLFYSVGIGQISSEVPQNLSASRPQDRQFILSSKKLLLSDSGFYLCAWSSWGVNTEAFFGQGTRLTVV.

The chain uses TRBV19 and TRBJ2-7; perhaps TRBD2 as D (5 bases). This CDR3 is built from 13 residues. Trimming took off 5 bases at V and 0 bases at J, with 8 bases between the two ends. Germline CDR1 reads LNHDA; CDR2 reads SQIVND (reference sequence). The CDR3 spells CASSPGSSYEQYF. The CDR3 region has the DNA TGTGCCAGTAGTCCGGGAAGCTCCTACGAGCAGTACTTC.

The chain joins TRBV13 to TRBJ1-2; D is possibly TRBD1 (6 bases). V lost 0 bases to trimming and J lost 4 bases, with 15 bases between them. The CDR3 has 16 amino acids. In germline, CDR1 is PRHDT, CDR2 FYEKMQ (reference sequence). The CDR3 coding sequence is TGTGCCAGCAGCTTAGGCCAGGGGACTCGGGGCTATGGCTACACCTTC. As protein: CASSLGQGTRGYGYTF.

This sequence joins TRBV11-3 and TRBJ2-1, with 7 bases fitting TRBD1. The junction had 7 bases not matched to a gene; V was cut back by 4 bases and J by 4 bases. Per the germline V gene, CDR1 is SGHNT and CDR2 is YENEEA. This CDR3 has 15 residues. This CDR3 is CASSSGTERYNEQFF. The CDR3 DNA is TGTGCCAGCAGCTCCGGGACAGAGAGATACAATGAGCAGTTCTTC.

J is TRBJ2-3 and V is TRBV7-8, with 9 bases aligning to TRBD1. The germline CDR1 and CDR2 sequences are SGHVS and FQNEAQ. This CDR3 contains 13 residues. The junction had 5 bases not matched to a gene; V was cut back by 7 bases and J by 6 bases. In DNA, the CDR3 is TGTGCCAGCACCTACAGGGGGCTTGATACGCAGTATTTT. Amino acid sequence: CASTYRGLDTQYF. Full variable domain (outside the CDR3, taken from reference TRBV7-8 and TRBJ2-3): GAGVSQSPRYKVAKRGQDVALRCDPISGHVSLFWYQQALGQGPEFLTYFQNEAQLDKSGLPSDRFFAERPEGSVSTLKIQRTQQEDSAVYLCASTYRGLDTQYFGPGTRLTVL.

V gene TRBV6-5 combines with J gene TRBJ2-7, with D maybe TRBD1 (5 bases). Germline V gene sequence: CDR1 MNHEY, CDR2 SVGAGI. Trimming pared 10 bases from V and 5 bases from J, leaving 21 bases between. CDR3 length equals 14 residues. CDR3 region: CATKLYQARDEQYF. The CDR3 DNA is TGTGCCACCAAACTTTATCAAGCCAGGGACGAGCAGTACTTC.

The table lists this clone with a count of one. The chain uses TRBV7-9 and TRBJ1-1; D is possibly TRBD1 (6 bases). The CDR3 consists of 14 residues. Germline V gene sequence: CDR1 SEHNR, CDR2 FQNEAQ (reference sequence). The V end lost 5 bases, the J end lost 4 bases, and 14 bases lay between the germline ends. The CDR3 here is CASSEGGIGTEAFF. CDR3 nucleotides: TGTGCCAGCAGCGAAGGGGGGATAGGCACTGAAGCTTTCTTT.

The chain recombines TRBV5-6 with TRBJ2-3; no clear D gene. The CDR3 is made up of 16 amino acids. The V gene's germline CDR1 is SGHDT and CDR2 YYEEEE. Trimming removed 0 bases at V and 0 bases at J, with 11 bases between. In DNA, the CDR3 is TGTGCCAGCAGCTTGGGTGCAGAGACTAGCACAGATACGCAGTATTTT. It specifies CASSLGAETSTDTQYF.

V usage is TRBV28 and J usage is TRBJ2-7, with TRBD1 identical over 8 bases. The CDR3 has 13 residues. J was trimmed by 7 bases and V by 6 bases; bases with no gene match: 8. Germline-derived CDR1 and CDR2 are MDHEN and SYDVKM. Written as DNA, the CDR3 is TGTGCCAGCAGATACCAGGGGGCGAGGGAGCAGTACTTC. Translated: CASRYQGAREQYF.

This chain connects TRBV28 to TRBJ1-2; tentative D call: TRBD1 (6 bases). Deletions cut 6 bases from V and 4 bases from J, with 12 bases between. The CDR3 spans 13 residues. Germline assignment: CDR1 MDHEN and CDR2 SYDVKM. CDR3 amino acids: CASSPTGPYGYTF. The CDR3 DNA reads TGTGCCAGCAGCCCGACAGGTCCCTATGGCTACACCTTC.

V is TRBV6-4 and J is TRBJ2-7; 9 nucleotides match TRBD2. Germline loops: CDR1 MRHNA, CDR2 SNTAGT. Losses at the gene ends were 7 bases for V and 0 bases for J; bases not matched to a gene: 10. The CDR3 consists of 16 residues. CDR3 DNA sequence: TGTGCCAGCACCCCAGGACTAGCGCCTAGCTCCTACGAGCAGTACTTC. This encodes CASTPGLAPSSYEQYF.

V and J are TRBV7-9 and TRBJ2-3, with 9 positions matching TRBD2. CDR1 is SEHNR and CDR2 is FQNEAQ in the germline V gene (reference sequence). Trimming took 2 bases from V and 3 from J; bases not matched to a gene: 15. This CDR3 is 19 amino acids long. The CDR3 loop reads CASSLSESSWREGTDTQYF. The DNA of the CDR3 is TGTGCCAGCAGCTTATCCGAATCATCCTGGCGGGAGGGTACAGATACGCAGTATTTT.

The chain joins TRBV13 to TRBJ2-5; TRBD1 agrees at 8 bases. The V gene's germline CDR1 is PRHDT and CDR2 FYEKMQ (reference sequence). CDR3 length: 15 amino acids. V gave up 4 bases and J gave up 3 bases; unmatched junction bases: 7. Here the CDR3 reads CASSSRPDREETQYF. The CDR3 nucleotides read TGTGCCAGCAGCTCTAGACCGGACAGGGAAGAGACCCAGTACTTC.

This chain links TRBV2 with TRBJ2-5, with D hard to call. The CDR3 has 15 residues. Trimming took 5 bases from V and 0 from J, leaving 13 bases between them. Germline V CDR1 and CDR2: SNHLY, FYNNEI. The CDR3 coding sequence is TGTGCCAGCAGTCCCACTTATGCTCACCAAGAGACCCAGTACTTC. Its translation: CASSPTYAHQETQYF. The variable domain in full, with the rest retrieved from reference TRBV2 and TRBJ2-5, is EPEVTQTPSHQVTQMGQEVILRCVPISNHLYFYWYRQILGQKVEFLVSFYNNEISEKSEIFDDQFSVERPDGSNFTLKIRSTKLEDSAMYFCASSPTYAHQETQYFGPGTRLLVL.

The chain recombines TRBV5-1 with TRBJ2-6; D is perhaps TRBD2 (6 bases). CDR3 size: 16 residues. Germline CDR1 is SGHRS and CDR2 is YFSETQ. V lost 4 bases and J lost 0, with 11 bases in between. CDR3 DNA sequence: TGCGCCAGCAGCGAGACGGGAGTCTCTGGGGCCAACGTCCTGACTTTC. Its protein is CASSETGVSGANVLTF.

The genes are TRBV11-3 and TRBJ2-7; D is possibly TRBD1 (6 bases). V dropped 5 bases and J dropped 3 bases, with 11 bases sitting between them. Germline CDR1 SGHNT, CDR2 YENEEA. The CDR3 covers 13 residues. The CDR3 DNA follows: TGTGCCAGCAGCGCACAGGGTTACTACGAGCAGTACTTC. Translation: CASSAQGYYEQYF.

CDR3 coding DNA: TGTGCCAGCAGCCAAGTCGGGGGCGGCGAGCAGTACTTC. Its protein is CASSQVGGGEQYF. The rearrangement links TRBV14 to TRBJ2-7; TRBD1 or TRBD2 may be the D gene (6 bases each). Germline V gene sequence: CDR1 SGHDN, CDR2 FVKESK. The CDR3 length is 13 residues. Trimming removed 1 base at V and 6 bases at J, with 10 bases between.

The genes are TRBV11-2 and TRBJ2-5; D is unclear. CDR3 length: 10 residues. Germline values: CDR1 SGHAT, CDR2 FQNNGV. Trimming pared 5 bases from V and 7 bases from J, leaving 5 bases between. The CDR3 region has the DNA TGTGCCAGCAGCGCCAGGACCCAGTACTTC. Translation gives CASSARTQYF. Variable domain in full (rest from reference TRBV11-2 and TRBJ2-5): EAGVAQSPRYKIIEKRQSVAFWCNPISGHATLYWYQQILGQGPKLLIQFQNNGVVDDSQLPKDRFSAERLKGVDSTLKIQPAKLEDSAVYLCASSARTQYFGPGTRLLVL.